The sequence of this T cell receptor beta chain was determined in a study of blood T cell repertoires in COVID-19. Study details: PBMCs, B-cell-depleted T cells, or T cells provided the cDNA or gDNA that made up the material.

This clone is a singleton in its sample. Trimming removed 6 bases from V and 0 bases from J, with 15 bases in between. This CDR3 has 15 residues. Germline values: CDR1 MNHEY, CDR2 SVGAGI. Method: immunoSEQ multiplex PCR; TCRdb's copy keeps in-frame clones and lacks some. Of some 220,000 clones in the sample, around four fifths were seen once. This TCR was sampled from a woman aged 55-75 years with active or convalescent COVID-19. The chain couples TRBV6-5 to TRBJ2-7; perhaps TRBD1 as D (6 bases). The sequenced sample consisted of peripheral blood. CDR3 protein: CASRMTGDSSYEQYV. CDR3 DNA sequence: TGTGCCAGCAGAATGACAGGAGATAGCTCCTACGAGCAGTACGTC.